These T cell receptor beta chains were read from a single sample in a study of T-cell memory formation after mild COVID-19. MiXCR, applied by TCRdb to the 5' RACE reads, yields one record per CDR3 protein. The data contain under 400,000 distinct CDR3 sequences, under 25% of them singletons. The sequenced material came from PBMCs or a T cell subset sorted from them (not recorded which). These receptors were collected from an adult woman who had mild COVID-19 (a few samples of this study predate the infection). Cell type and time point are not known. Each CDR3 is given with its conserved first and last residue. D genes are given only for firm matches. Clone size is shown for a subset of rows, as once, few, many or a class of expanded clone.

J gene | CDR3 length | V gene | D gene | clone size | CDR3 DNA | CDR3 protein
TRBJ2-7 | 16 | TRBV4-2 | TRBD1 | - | TGTGCCAGCAGCCAACTCCCCGGGACAGGGAATTACGAGCAGTACTTC | CASSQLPGTGNYEQYF
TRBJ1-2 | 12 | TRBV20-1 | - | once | TGCAGTGCCGAACAGGGTTCGTATGGCTACACCTTC | CSAEQGSYGYTF
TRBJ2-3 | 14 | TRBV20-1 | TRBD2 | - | TGCAGTGCTAGAGTAGCGGGAGGATCAGATACGCAGTATTTT | CSARVAGGSDTQYF
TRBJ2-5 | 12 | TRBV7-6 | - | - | TGTGCCAGCAGCTTAGCGCTTCGGACCCAGTACTTC | CASSLALRTQYF
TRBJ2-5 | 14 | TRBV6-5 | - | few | TGTGCCAGCAGTAAGACAGTTGCTCAAGAGACCCAGTACTTC | CASSKTVAQETQYF
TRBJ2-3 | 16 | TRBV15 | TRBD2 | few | TGTGCCACCAGCAGAATAGCGGGCCCCGGCACAGATACGCAGTATTTT | CATSRIAGPGTDTQYF
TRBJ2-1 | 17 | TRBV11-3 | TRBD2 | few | TGTGCCAGCAGCCTCAGAGGTAGCGGGGCGGCGGGAAATGAGCAGTTCTTC | CASSLRGSGAAGNEQFF
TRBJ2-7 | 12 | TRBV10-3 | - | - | TGTGCCATCAGCCACCCCTCCTACGAGCAGTACTTC | CAISHPSYEQYF
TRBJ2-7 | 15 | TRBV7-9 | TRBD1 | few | TGTGCCAGCAGTCGGGCCGAGACAGGGGGATACGAGCAGTACTTC | CASSRAETGGYEQYF
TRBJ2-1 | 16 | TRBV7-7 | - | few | TGTGCCAGCAGCTTAGCGCATAGGCATCCCTACAATGAGCAGTTCTTC | CASSLAHRHPYNEQFF
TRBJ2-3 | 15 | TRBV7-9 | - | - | TGTGCCAGCAGCCGCTCAGAGGGGGTCACAGATACGCAGTATTTT | CASSRSEGVTDTQYF
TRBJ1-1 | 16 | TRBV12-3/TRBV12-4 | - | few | TGTGCCAGCAGTTTAGTGTCAGGGAGACAGGACACTGAAGCTTTCTTT | CASSLVSGRQDTEAFF
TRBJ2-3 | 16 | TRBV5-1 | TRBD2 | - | TGCGCCAGCAGCGATAAGCGGGAGGGGAGCACAGATACGCAGTATTTT | CASSDKREGSTDTQYF
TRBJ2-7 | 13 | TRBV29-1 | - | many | TGCAGCGTTGAAAAGAGGGGGGAGAACGAGCAGTACTTC | CSVEKRGENEQYF
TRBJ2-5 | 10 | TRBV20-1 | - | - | TGCAGTGCTGCACAAGAGACCCAGTACTTC | CSAAQETQYF
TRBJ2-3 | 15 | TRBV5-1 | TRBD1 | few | TGCGCCAGCAGCAGGGGGACAGGTAGCACAGATACGCAGTATTTT | CASSRGTGSTDTQYF
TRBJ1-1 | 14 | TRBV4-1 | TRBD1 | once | TGCGCCAGCAGGGAAGAGGCAGGGGGGACTGAAGCTTTCTTT | CASREEAGGTEAFF
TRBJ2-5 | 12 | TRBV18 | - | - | TGTGCCAGCTCACCGCTTGGGGGGACCCAGTACTTC | CASSPLGGTQYF
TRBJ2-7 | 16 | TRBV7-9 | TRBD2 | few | TGTGCCAGCAGCTCCGTTTGGGGGGAGGGCTCCTACGAGCAGTACTTC | CASSSVWGEGSYEQYF
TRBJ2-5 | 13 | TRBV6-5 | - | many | TGTGCCAGCAGTGAGACACTACAAGAGACCCAGTACTTC | CASSETLQETQYF
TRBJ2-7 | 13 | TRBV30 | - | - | TGTGCCTGGAGTAACAGAAACCCCTACGAGCAGTACTTC | CAWSNRNPYEQYF
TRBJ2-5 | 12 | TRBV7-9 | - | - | TGTGCCAGCAGCTTTGCCCCGGAGACCCAGTACTTC | CASSFAPETQYF
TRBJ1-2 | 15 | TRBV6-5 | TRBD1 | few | TGTGCCAGCAGTTCCGGACAGGCGTCGAACTATGGCTACACCTTC | CASSSGQASNYGYTF
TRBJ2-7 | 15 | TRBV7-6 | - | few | TGTGCCAGCAGCTCCGACGGGCGGGATAAATACGAGCAGTACTTC | CASSSDGRDKYEQYF